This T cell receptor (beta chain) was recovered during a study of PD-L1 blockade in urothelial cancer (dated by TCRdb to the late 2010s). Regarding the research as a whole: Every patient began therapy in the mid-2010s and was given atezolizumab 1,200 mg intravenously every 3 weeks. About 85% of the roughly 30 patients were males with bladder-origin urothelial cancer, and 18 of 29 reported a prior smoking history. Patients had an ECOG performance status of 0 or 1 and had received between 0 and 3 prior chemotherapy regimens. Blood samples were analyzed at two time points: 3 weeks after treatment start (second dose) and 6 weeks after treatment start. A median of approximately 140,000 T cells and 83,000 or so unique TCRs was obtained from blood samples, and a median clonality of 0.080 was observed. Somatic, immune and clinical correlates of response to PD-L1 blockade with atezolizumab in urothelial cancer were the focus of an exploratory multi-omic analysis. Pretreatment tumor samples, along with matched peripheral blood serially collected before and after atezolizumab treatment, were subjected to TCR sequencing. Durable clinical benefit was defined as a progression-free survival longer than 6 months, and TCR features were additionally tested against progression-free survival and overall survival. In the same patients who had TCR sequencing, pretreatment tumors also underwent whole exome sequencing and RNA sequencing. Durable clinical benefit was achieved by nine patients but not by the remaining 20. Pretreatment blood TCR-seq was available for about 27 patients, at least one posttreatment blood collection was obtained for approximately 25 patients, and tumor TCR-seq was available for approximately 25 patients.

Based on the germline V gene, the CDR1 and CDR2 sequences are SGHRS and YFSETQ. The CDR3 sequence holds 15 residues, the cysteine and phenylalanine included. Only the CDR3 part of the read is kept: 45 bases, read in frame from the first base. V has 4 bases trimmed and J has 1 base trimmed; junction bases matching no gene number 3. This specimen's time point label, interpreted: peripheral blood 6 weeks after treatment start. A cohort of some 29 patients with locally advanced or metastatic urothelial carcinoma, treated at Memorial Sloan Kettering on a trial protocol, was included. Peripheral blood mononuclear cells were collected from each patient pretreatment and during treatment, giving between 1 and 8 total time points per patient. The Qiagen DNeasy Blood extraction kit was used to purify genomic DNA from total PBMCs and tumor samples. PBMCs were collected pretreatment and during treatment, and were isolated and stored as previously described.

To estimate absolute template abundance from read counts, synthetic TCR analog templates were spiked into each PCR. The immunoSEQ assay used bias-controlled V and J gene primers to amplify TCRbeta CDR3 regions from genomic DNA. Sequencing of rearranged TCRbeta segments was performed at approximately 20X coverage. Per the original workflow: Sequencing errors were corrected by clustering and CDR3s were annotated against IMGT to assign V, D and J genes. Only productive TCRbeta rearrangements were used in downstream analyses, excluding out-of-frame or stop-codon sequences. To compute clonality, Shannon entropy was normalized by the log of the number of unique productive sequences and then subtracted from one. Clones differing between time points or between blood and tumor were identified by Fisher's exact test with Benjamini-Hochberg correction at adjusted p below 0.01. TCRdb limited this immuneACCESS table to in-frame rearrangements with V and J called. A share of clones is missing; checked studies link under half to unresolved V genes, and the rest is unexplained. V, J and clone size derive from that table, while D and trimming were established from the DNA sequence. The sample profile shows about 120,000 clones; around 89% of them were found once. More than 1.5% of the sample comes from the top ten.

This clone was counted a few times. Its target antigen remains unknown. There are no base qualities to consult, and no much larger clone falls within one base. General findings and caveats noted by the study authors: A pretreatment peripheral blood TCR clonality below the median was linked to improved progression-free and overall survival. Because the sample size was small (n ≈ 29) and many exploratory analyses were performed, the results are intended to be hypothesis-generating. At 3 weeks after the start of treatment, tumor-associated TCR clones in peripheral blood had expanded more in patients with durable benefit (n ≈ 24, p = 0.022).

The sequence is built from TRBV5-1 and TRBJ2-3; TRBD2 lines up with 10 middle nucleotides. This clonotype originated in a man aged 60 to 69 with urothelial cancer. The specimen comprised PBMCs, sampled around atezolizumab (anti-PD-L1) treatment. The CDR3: CASSLGTSGTDTQYF. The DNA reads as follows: TGCGCCAGCAGCCTAGGGACTAGCGGCACAGATACGCAGTATTTT.